These T cell receptor beta chains were read from a single sample in a study of CD8 T cells in ankylosing spondylitis. TCRdb fed the 5' RACE reads into MiXCR, producing one record per CDR3 protein. The data show 150,000 to 200,000 distinct CDR3 sequences, about an eighth seen once. The sequencing sample was made of blood, either unsorted or a sorted T cell fraction (not recorded which). These receptors were collected from a female donor with ankylosing spondylitis or in good health (not recorded which). CDR3s include the opening cysteine and the closing phenylalanine or tryptophan. The D gene is left open where the match is weak. For some rows the clone size is stated as once, few or many, or as a class when expanded; others skip it.

abundance	v_gene	d_gene	j_gene	CDR3nt	CDR3aa
many	TRBV12-3/TRBV12-4	NA	TRBJ2-7	TGTGCCAGCAGTTTAGAAGGGACCTCAGGCGAGCAGTACTTC	CASSLEGTSGEQYF
many	TRBV28	TRBD1	TRBJ1-5	TGTGCCAGCAGTTTAGGCAGGGGGATTCAGCCCCAGCATTTT	CASSLGRGIQPQHF
NA	TRBV25-1	TRBD1	TRBJ2-7	TGTGCCAGCAGTGAATATGGTACAGGGGCCTACGAGCAGTACTTC	CASSEYGTGAYEQYF
many	TRBV20-1	NA	TRBJ1-1	TGCAGTGCTACTAGGGGTCTGAACACTGAAGCTTTCTTT	CSATRGLNTEAFF
NA	TRBV29-1	NA	TRBJ1-4	TGCAGCGTTGAAGATCACGAGGACAGAGGCGGAGAAAAACTGTTTTTT	CSVEDHEDRGGEKLFF
few	TRBV5-5	NA	TRBJ1-4	TGTGCCAGCAGCCCCCCAGGGACCGCAACTAATGAAAAACTGTTTTTT	CASSPPGTATNEKLFF
few	TRBV19	NA	TRBJ1-5	TGTGCCAGTAGTATAAGGGGCTGGGAACAGCCCCAGCATTTT	CASSIRGWEQPQHF
NA	TRBV7-6	NA	TRBJ2-2	TGTGCCAGCAGCTTTCAACAGAACACCGGGGAGCTGTTTTTT	CASSFQQNTGELFF
many	TRBV12-3/TRBV12-4	NA	TRBJ2-2	TGTGCCAGCAGTTCTAGCTCCCCGGGCACCGGGGAGCTGTTTTTT	CASSSSSPGTGELFF
NA	TRBV20-1	TRBD1	TRBJ2-5	TGCAGTGCAACCGGGACAGCTCTCCAAGAGACCCAGTACTTC	CSATGTALQETQYF
many	TRBV6-2/TRBV6-3	TRBD1	TRBJ2-7	TGTGCCAGCAGTGACCTTGGACAGGTGAAGTCCTACGAGCAGTACTTC	CASSDLGQVKSYEQYF
many	TRBV7-9	NA	TRBJ2-5	TGTGCCAGCAGCTTGGCGGGGCTCGGAGGGATCCAGTACTTC	CASSLAGLGGIQYF
many	TRBV5-5	NA	TRBJ1-4	TGTGCCAGCAGCTCCATAACCGGGTCGGGTGAAAAACTGTTTTTT	CASSSITGSGEKLFF
many	TRBV5-1	NA	TRBJ1-1	TGCGCCAGCAGCTTGGCCCCGAGATTGAACACTGAAGCTTTCTTT	CASSLAPRLNTEAFF
few	TRBV7-2	NA	TRBJ1-1	TGTGCCAGCAACAAAGGACAATTCACTGAAGCTTTCTTT	CASNKGQFTEAFF